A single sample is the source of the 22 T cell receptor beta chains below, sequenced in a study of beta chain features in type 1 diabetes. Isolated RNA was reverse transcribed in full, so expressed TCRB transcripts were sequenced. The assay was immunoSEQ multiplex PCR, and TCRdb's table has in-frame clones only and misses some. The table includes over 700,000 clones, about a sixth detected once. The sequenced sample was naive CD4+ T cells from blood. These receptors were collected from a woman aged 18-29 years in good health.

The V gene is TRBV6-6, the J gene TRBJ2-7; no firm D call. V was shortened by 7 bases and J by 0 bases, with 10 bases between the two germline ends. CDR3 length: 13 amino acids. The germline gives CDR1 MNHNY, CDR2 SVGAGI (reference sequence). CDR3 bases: TGTGCCAGCATGTCCGGACGCTCCTACGAGCAGTACTTC. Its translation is CASMSGRSYEQYF.

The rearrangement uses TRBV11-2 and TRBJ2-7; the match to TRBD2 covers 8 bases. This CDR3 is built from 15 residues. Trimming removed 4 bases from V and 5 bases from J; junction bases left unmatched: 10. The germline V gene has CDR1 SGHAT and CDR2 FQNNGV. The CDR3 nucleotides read TGTGCCAGCAGCTATAGCGGGATGGGCGCCGACGAGCAGTACTTC. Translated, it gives CASSYSGMGADEQYF.

CDR3 nucleotide sequence: TGTGCAAGTCGCTTTAGATGCCCGACCCAGGGTACGCAGTATTTT. Translation: CASRFRCPTQGTQYF. The chain uses TRBV12-2 and TRBJ2-3; TRBD1 is the table's D call, not checked against the DNA. TRBV12-2 has pseudogene status. The CDR3 covers 15 residues.

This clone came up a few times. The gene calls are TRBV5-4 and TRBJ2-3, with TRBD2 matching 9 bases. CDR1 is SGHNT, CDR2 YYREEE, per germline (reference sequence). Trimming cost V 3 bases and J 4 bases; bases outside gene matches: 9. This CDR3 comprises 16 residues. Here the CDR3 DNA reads TGTGCCAGCAGCTCTAGAGCGGGAGGCGAGCCAGATACGCAGTATTTT. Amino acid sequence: CASSSRAGGEPDTQYF.

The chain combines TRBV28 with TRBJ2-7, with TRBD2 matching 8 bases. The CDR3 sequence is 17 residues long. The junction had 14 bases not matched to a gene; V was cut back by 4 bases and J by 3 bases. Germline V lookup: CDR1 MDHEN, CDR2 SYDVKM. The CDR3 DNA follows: TGTGCCAGCAGTTCCTCGCGGGGGGCCCGCTCCCGCTACGAGCAGTACTTC. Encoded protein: CASSSSRGARSRYEQYF.

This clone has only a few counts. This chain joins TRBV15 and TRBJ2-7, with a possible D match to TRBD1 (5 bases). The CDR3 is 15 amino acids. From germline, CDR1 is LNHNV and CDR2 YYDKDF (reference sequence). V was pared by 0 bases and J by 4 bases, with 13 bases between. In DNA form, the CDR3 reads TGTGCCACCAGCAGAGATCGGTCAGGGAAGTACGAGCAGTACTTC. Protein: CATSRDRSGKYEQYF.

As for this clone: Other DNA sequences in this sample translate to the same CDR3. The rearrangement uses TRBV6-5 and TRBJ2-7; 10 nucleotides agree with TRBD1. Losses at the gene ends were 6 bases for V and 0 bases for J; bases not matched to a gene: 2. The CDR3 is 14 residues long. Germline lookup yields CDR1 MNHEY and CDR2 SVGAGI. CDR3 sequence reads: CASSRDRGSYEQYF. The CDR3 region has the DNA TGTGCCAGCAGCCGGGACAGGGGCTCCTACGAGCAGTACTTC.

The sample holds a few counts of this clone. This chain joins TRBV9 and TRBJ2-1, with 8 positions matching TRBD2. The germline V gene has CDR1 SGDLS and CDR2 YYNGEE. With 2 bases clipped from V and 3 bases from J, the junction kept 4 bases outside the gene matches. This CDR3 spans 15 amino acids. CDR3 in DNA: TGTGCCAGCAGCGTTGGCGGGAGGTTCTACAATGAGCAGTTCTTC. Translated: CASSVGGRFYNEQFF.

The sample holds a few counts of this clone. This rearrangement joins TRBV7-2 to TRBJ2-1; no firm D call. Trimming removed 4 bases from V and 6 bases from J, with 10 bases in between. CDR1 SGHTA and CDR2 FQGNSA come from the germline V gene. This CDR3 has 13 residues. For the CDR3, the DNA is TGTGCCAGCAGCTCCAGACTCGGCAATGAGCAGTTCTTC. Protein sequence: CASSSRLGNEQFF.

CDR3 bases: TGTGCCAGCAGCTTGCCAGCGGGCCAAGAGACCCAGTACTTC. This codes for CASSLPAGQETQYF. The rearrangement joins TRBV5-4 to TRBJ2-5; D is perhaps TRBD2 (6 bases). The germline gives CDR1 SGHNT, CDR2 YYREEE (reference sequence). This CDR3 spans 14 amino acids. V dropped 1 base and J dropped 1 base, with 8 bases sitting between them.

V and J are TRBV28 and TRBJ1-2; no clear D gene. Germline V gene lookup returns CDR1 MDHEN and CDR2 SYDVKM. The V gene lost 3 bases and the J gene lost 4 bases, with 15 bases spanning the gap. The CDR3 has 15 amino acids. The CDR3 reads CASSLGARTIYGYTF. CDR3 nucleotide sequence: TGTGCCAGCAGTTTGGGTGCCAGAACAATCTATGGCTACACCTTC.

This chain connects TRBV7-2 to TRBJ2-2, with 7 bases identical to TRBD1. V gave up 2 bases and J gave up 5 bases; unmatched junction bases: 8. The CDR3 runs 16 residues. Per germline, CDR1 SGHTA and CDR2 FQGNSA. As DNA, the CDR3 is TGTGCCAGCAGCTTAAACGCAGGGGGATCGACCGGGGAGCTGTTTTTT. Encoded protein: CASSLNAGGSTGELFF.

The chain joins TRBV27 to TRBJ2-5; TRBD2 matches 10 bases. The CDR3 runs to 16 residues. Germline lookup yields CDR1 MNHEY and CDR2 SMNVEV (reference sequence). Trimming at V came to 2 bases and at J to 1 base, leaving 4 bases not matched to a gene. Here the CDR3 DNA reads TGTGCCAGCAGTTTACGTACTAGCGGGATCCAAGAGACCCAGTACTTC. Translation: CASSLRTSGIQETQYF.

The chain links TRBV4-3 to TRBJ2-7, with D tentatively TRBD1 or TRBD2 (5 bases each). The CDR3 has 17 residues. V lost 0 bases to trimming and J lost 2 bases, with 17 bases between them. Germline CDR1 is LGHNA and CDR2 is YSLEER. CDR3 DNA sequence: TGCGCCAGCAGCCAAGAGCGTCCGGGACGTCCCACCTACGAGCAGTACTTC. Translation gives CASSQERPGRPTYEQYF.

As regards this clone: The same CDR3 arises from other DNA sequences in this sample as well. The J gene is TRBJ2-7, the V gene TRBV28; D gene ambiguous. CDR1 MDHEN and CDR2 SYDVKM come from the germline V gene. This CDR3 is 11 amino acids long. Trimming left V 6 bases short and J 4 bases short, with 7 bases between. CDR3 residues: CASSSPYEQYF. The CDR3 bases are TGTGCCAGCAGCAGCCCTTACGAGCAGTACTTC.

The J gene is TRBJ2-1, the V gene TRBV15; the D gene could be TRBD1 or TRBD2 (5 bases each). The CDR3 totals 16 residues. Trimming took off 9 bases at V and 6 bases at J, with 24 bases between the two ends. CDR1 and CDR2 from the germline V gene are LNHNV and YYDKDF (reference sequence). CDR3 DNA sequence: TGTGCCACTGGGCCGGGTGGGACGGTAGTTTCCAATGAGCAGTTCTTC. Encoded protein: CATGPGGTVVSNEQFF.

Written as DNA, the CDR3 is TGTGCCAGCAGCGAAGGGACAGGGGTCAATCAGCCCCAGCATTTT. Translation: CASSEGTGVNQPQHF. The chain carries TRBV5-6 and TRBJ1-5; the match to TRBD1 covers 10 bases. The CDR3 is 15 amino acids. Germline V lookup: CDR1 SGHDT, CDR2 YYEEEE. Trimming cost V 4 bases and J 3 bases; bases outside gene matches: 4. The variable domain in full, with the rest retrieved from reference TRBV5-6 and TRBJ1-5, is DAGVTQSPTHLIKTRGQQVTLRCSPKSGHDTVSWYQQALGQGPQFIFQYYEEEERQRGNFPDRFSGHQFPNYSSELNVNALLLGDSALYLCASSEGTGVNQPQHFGDGTRLSIL.

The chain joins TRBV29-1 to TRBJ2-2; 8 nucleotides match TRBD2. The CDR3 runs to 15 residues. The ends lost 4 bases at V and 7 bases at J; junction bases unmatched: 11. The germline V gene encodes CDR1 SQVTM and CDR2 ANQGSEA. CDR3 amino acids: CSVVLAGGVGGELFF. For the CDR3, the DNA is TGCAGCGTTGTTCTGGCGGGAGGTGTTGGCGGGGAGCTGTTTTTT.

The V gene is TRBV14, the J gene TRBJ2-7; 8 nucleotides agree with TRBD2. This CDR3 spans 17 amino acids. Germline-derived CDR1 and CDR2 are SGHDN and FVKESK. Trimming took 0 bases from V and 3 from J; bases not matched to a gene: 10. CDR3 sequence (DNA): TGTGCCAGCAGCCAAGAACAAGTCGTAGCGGGATTCTACGAGCAGTACTTC. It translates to CASSQEQVVAGFYEQYF.

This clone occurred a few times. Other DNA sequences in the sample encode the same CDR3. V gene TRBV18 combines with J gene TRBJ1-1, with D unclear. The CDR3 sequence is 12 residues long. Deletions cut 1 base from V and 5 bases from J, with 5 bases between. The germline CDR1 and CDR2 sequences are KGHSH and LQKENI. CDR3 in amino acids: CASSPRETEAFF. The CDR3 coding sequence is TGTGCCAGCTCACCACGGGAGACTGAAGCTTTCTTT.

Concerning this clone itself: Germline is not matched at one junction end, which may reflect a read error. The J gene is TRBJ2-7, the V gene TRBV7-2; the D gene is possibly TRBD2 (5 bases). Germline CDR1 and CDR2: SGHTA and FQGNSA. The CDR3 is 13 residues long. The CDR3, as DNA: TGTGCCAGCAGCGTAGCGCTTAACTACGAGCAGTACTTC. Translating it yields CASSVALNYEQYF.

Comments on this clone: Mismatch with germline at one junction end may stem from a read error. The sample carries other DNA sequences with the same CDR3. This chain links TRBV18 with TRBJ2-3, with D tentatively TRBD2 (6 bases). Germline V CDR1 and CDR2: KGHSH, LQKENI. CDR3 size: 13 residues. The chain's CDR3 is CASSSTSTDTQYF. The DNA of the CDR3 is TGTGCCAGCTCAAGCACTAGCACGGATACGCAGTATTTT.